Described below is a single T cell receptor (beta chain) sequence and its context. The antigen it recognizes is unknown. Per-base qualities were not stored, and no clone one base away is much larger. The library was made by the immunoSEQ multiplex PCR assay. For the multiplex PCR, a mixture combining 60 forward primers for TCR Vbeta segments and 13 reverse primers for TCR Jbeta segments was used. The CDR3 region of rearranged TCR beta genes was amplified from genomic DNA by a multiplex PCR assay. Amplified TCR beta libraries were sequenced as 87-base-pair reads on the Illumina HiSeq System. Per the authors' processing: A later analysis counted 75 million to 100 million unique TCR beta chains across the 550 to 750 repertoires, and 10 million to 12 million of these chains were shared by at least two donors. To remove PCR and sequencing errors, raw reads were error-corrected and collapsed into unique sequences using a nearest-neighbor algorithm that merged closely related sequences. To assign V, D and J gene segments, CDR3 sequences were aligned to IMGT reference sequences. For a sequence to be retained, a match of at least six nucleotides was required to both a V gene segment and a J gene segment. A rearrangement was called productive if the CDR3 had no stop codons and remained in frame with V and J, and every other rearrangement was called non-productive. CDR3 was defined by IMGT convention, running from the second conserved V-encoded cysteine to the conserved J-encoded phenylalanine. Sequences without an unambiguous match to a single V gene segment were excluded from the earlier analysis of 587 of the donors. In an earlier analysis of several hundred of the donors, V segments were called functional above 56.7% productive rearrangements and were called segregating when the between-donor standard deviation exceeded 5%. A statistical classification framework was built for diagnosing cytomegalovirus status from the catalog of TCR beta chain sequences. A later analysis assigned V and J genes by comparing TCR nucleotide sequences with IMGT/GENE-DB human TR gene sequences. The TCRdist pipeline was used in a later analysis to assign CDR3 sequences and most-parsimonious VDJ recombination scenarios. In a later analysis, each TCR beta chain was defined by its CDR3 amino acid sequence together with its V-gene family, and reads lacking a unique V-gene family were excluded. As a way to deal with suspected cross-contamination and a sequencing artifact, a later analysis dropped roughly 600 nucleotide sequences that were highly shared and had low generation probability. In a later analysis, a clonal expansion index was calculated for each public chain from normalized within-repertoire ranks of inferred template counts. In a later analysis, generation probabilities were computed with a VDJ recombination model fitted to out-of-frame rearrangements, and the resulting probabilities were checked against IGoR. Hypergeometric tests were used in a later analysis to score TCR-TCR, TCR-HLA and TCR-CMV co-occurrence, with a repertoire-size bias correction applied to the TCR pairs. False discovery rates were estimated in a later analysis by permuting HLA or CMV assignments 20 times. A later analysis grouped co-occurring TCRs with DBSCAN, adding TCRdist sequence similarity when clustering within HLA-allele-positive subsets. Repertoires with fewer than 30,000 or more than 120,000 public chains were left out of co-occurrence clustering, as were a few repertoires with anomalous nucleotide sharing. In its TCRdb copy, this immuneACCESS table keeps in-frame sequences only and misses some clones. Where compared with another copy, unresolved V genes explain less than half of these, and the others have no known cause. Clonal size and the V and J genes are those of that table, whereas D and trimming came from the DNA. Across this sample there are approximately 280,000 clones, with around 86% seen only once. Around 3.7% of the sample comes from the top ten.

The sample is drawn from a study of cytomegalovirus exposure and HLA in healthy donors (dated by TCRdb to 2017 to 2019). The study in broad terms: An earlier analysis of some 600 of the donors reported 276 Gb of sequence data and about 120 million unique TCR beta sequences obtained from about 200 million T cells. Roughly 300 gigabases of sequencing data and around 80 million unique TCR sequences made up an early release that covered several hundred HLA-typed donors. Of the 398 genotyped donors, 81% were placed in the genetic ancestry cluster associated with self-reported Caucasian donors. The aim of the study was to test whether cataloging public T cell receptors could identify signatures of past pathogen exposure. Using immunosequencing, the study profiled T cell repertoires from 550 to 750 subjects and related those repertoires to cytomegalovirus serostatus. Along with the approximately 700-subject first cohort, a separate validation cohort of over a hundred different subjects was used. The study combined high-throughput TCR immunosequencing, statistical association of individual TCRs with disease status, and machine learning to predict cytomegalovirus infection status. To study patterns of TCR occurrence, a later analysis re-analyzed previously published TCR beta repertoires from several hundred donors and added high-resolution HLA genotyping. Rather than using new phenotypic data, the later analysis identified candidate immune exposures from TCR beta sequences and from how often those sequences occurred across donors. An earlier analysis of approximately 500 of the donors applied high-throughput TCR beta sequencing to assess whether each TCR beta V gene segment acted as functional or pseudogenic. Donor age, sex, ethnicity and CMV serostatus were compiled together with the repertoire data. In a later genetic analysis, genome-wide SNP genotypes for about three fifths of the roughly 670 donors were used, and that subset was treated as a discovery cohort. All discovery cohort repertoires had been generated using a single sequencing platform. Class I and class II HLA loci were covered by the typing at four-digit resolution. Typing coverage varied by locus: roughly 620-630 donors for A, B, C, DRB1 and DQB1; under 550 for DQA1; around 570 for DPA1; 450 to 480 for DPB1. Roughly five DR-DQ haplotypes were handled as single units for association and clustering, since linkage in the cohort was strong. Among approximately 370 genotyped donors of the cohort, an average of roughly 230,000 unique TCR beta nucleotide sequences was sequenced per donor, of which approximately 18% were non-productive. Results the study describes overall, beyond this receptor: A later analysis associated around 16,000 TCR beta sequences with specific HLA alleles at a false discovery rate of 0.05. According to a later genetic analysis, donors in an Asian-associated ancestry cluster had fewer N-insertions in productive TCRs than the approximately 610-donor mean. The classifier was reported to diagnose cytomegalovirus status with high specificity and sensitivity in both the original cohort and the validation cohort. The presence/absence analyses assumed that sequencing depth was roughly uniform across donors, and that assumption may not be true. A later analysis found that TCR association rates varied across HLA loci, with DRB1 alleles showing the most associated TCRs and HLA-C alleles the fewest. The earlier analysis of some 560 of the donors excluded roughly 17 rarely observed V segments, including chromosome 9 orphons, because counts were too low. A later genetic analysis associated a missense DCLRE1C variant with V-gene and J-gene trimming of TCR beta chains, and an independent cohort replicated the association. The 87-base-pair reads could not distinguish some IMGT-functional V segments, including TRBV6-2 and TRBV6-3, so those segments were excluded. A further reported finding was that TCR beta sequences accurately predicted the HLA-A and HLA-B alleles for most subjects in the first cohort. In a later analysis, several top co-occurrence clusters were reported to appear linked to parvovirus B19, influenza, CMV and Epstein-Barr virus. Because HLA typing was unavailable for some donors at each locus, only the typed subset was used in association tests. The only immune exposure information available for the cohort was CMV serostatus. The authors suggested that the approach could potentially be generalized to other disease states and immunological phenotypes. A cluster of highly shared sequence variants was judged likely to represent a technical artifact of the sequencing pipeline. Assigning TCR associations to individual alleles was difficult when HLA alleles, especially DR and DQ, strongly co-occurred. Correlated functional status among segregating V segments might reflect linkage disequilibrium, but an unknown experimental factor could not be ruled out. Compared with equally common non-associated chains, HLA-associated TCR beta chains in a later analysis were more clonally expanded and had lower generation probabilities. A later analysis found that most CMV-associated TCR beta chains appeared HLA-restricted, with HLA associations seemingly driven largely by CMV exposure. The study gave a list of 150 to 200 TCR beta chains associated with cytomegalovirus. The cohort was sequenced for TCR beta chains only, and without alpha or paired-chain data the features that could be detected were limited. In vitro tests confirmed that a few of the cytomegalovirus-associated TCR beta chains recognize cytomegalovirus antigens. In an earlier analysis of more than 450 of the donors, most TCR beta V segments were observed in productive rearrangements about 90% or about 30% of the time, broadly matching IMGT annotations. Across donors, most TCR sequences were observed very rarely, whereas some public TCRs were present in many individuals.

CDR1 MDHEN and CDR2 SYDVKM are derived from the germline V gene. Trimming at the junction amounts to 5 bases on V and 8 bases on J, and the germline ends lie 18 bases apart. The CDR3 spans 14 residues, from the cysteine through the phenylalanine. The retained sequence is limited to the CDR3, 42 bases, with the frame set at the first base. The cohort was made up of 666 healthy bone marrow donors. At the time of sampling, every cohort member was nominally healthy, though immune exposures that went unrecorded were likely present. The donor tested CMV seropositive, placing the donor among the 250 to 300 seropositive members of the cohort. A peripheral blood sample was collected from each donor, and TCR beta sequencing was performed on peripheral blood mononuclear cells. Genomic DNA extraction from the blood cell samples was performed with the Qiagen DNeasy Blood Extraction Kit.

The material sequenced was PBMCs. The chain links TRBV28 with TRBJ1-1; TRBD1 is possibly the D segment (6 matching bases). The receptor's source is a man aged 35 to 55 in good health and CMV-seropositive. The bases read TGTGCCAGCAGTCCCCTGGTAACCAGGGGAGAAGCTTTCTTT. Its product reads: CASSPLVTRGEAFF.